This TCR beta chain came from a study of Graves' ophthalmopathy and Graves' hyperthyroidism. The CDR3 spans 15 residues. Germline V CDR1 and CDR2: MNHEY, SMNVEV (reference sequence). After removal of 6 bases from V and 5 bases from J, the junction contained 11 bases not matched to a gene. At least ten counts were recorded for this clonotype. Other autoimmune disease, uncontrolled infection, pregnancy and lactation led to exclusion. Diagnoses were established from clinical symptoms, serum thyroxine, TRAb, thyroid ultrasound and orbital computed tomography. The PBMCs were taken from roughly 9.3 ml of fresh peripheral blood. As the template, RNA transcripts were used to amplify TCR beta CDR3 regions. The workflow started with a first-round RT-PCR run with HTBI primers and then moved on to a second-round multiplex PCR. TCRdb reprocessed the multiplex PCR reads with MiXCR, giving one entry per CDR3 protein. Here the sample spans some 390,000 distinct CDR3 sequences, around 16% being singletons.

This TCR came from a woman between 18 and 30 years old with Graves' ophthalmopathy. V gene TRBV27 combines with J gene TRBJ2-7; 9 nucleotides line up with TRBD1. The sequenced sample was peripheral blood. In DNA, the CDR3 is TGTGCCAGCAGCACGTTGATCCGGGACAGGGACGAGCAGTACTTC. It encodes CASSTLIRDRDEQYF.